The TCR beta chain under discussion was sequenced for a study of T cell changes during pregnancy in multiple sclerosis. Per germline, CDR1 SGHTA and CDR2 FQGNSA. With 2 bases removed from V and 7 bases from J, the gap between germline ends came to 11 bases. CDR3 length: 14 residues. Sequencing used immunoSEQ multiplex PCR; TCRdb keeps in-frame clones, though not all of them. The sample holds 55,000 to 95,000 clones, more than 80% seen once. The sequence was collected from a female donor in good health, enrolled as a control in a pregnancy study. Sequencing was performed on peripheral blood, taken in the second trimester of pregnancy. J is TRBJ1-4 and V is TRBV7-2; D is unclear. The DNA for the CDR3 is TGTGCCAGCAGCTTACAGAGGGCTTCTGAAAAACTGTTTTTT. Translating it yields CASSLQRASEKLFF.